The 32 T cell receptor beta chains below come from one sample, sequenced in a study of siplizumab effects on memory and regulatory T cells. Coculture of mixed lymphocyte reaction cells was performed at 37°C for roughly six days. The method was immunoSEQ multiplex PCR; TCRdb's version includes in-frame clones alone and lacks a portion of them. The sample includes roughly 5,300 clones, 45% to 50% of them seen just once. No antigens are known for them. The sample taken for sequencing was CFSE-low (dividing) CD8+ T cells sorted from an allogeneic mixed lymphocyte reaction. The receptor source for this set is a human donor in good health; the cells came from an allogeneic mixed lymphocyte reaction. Some clones in this sample may be carry-over from other donors' samples.

V gene TRBV15 combines with J gene TRBJ2-5, with D possibly TRBD1 on 5 matching bases. CDR1 is LNHNV, CDR2 YYDKDF, per germline (reference sequence). The ends were cut back, 1 base at V and 2 bases at J, with 8 bases in the middle. The CDR3 extends over 14 amino acids. As DNA, the CDR3 is TGTGCCACCAGCAGAGGACAGTCACAAGAGACCCAGTACTTC. This translates into CATSRGQSQETQYF.

V gene TRBV10-2 combines with J gene TRBJ2-4; weak D call: TRBD2 (6 bases). V was clipped by 2 bases and J by 3 bases, with 11 bases between them. The germline CDR1 and CDR2 sequences are WSHSY and SAAADI. The CDR3 consists of 15 residues. The CDR3 region is CASSEKRVDKNIQYF. The DNA for the CDR3 is TGCGCCAGCAGTGAGAAGCGGGTTGACAAAAACATTCAGTACTTC.

The rearrangement uses TRBV5-1 and TRBJ1-5; possible D gene TRBD1, 6 bases. Germline CDR1 SGHRS, CDR2 YFSETQ. This CDR3 has 13 amino acids. V was trimmed by 4 bases and J by 4 bases, leaving 9 bases between them. DNA for the CDR3: TGCGCCAGCAGCCCTACAGGGAATCAGCCCCAGCATTTT. This codes for CASSPTGNQPQHF.

The genes are TRBV7-9 and TRBJ2-2; no firm D call. This CDR3 is built from 15 residues. V was pared by 1 base and J by 2 bases, with 8 bases between. The germline V gene encodes CDR1 SEHNR and CDR2 FQNEAQ (reference sequence). DNA for the CDR3: TGTGCCAGCAGCTTAGTCGCAGCAAACACCGGGGAGCTGTTTTTT. Its translation is CASSLVAANTGELFF.

In this sample, this clone turned up a few times. V is TRBV6-6 and J is TRBJ2-2; the match to TRBD2 covers 11 bases. Germline lookup yields CDR1 MNHNY and CDR2 SVGAGI (reference sequence). This CDR3 comprises 16 residues. V gave up 2 bases and J gave up 2 bases; unmatched junction bases: 1. Here the CDR3 reads CASSYGTSGNTGELFF. In nucleotides, the CDR3 is TGTGCCAGCAGTTACGGGACTAGCGGAAACACCGGGGAGCTGTTTTTT.

V is TRBV7-6 and J is TRBJ1-1, with no clear D. The germline CDR1 and CDR2 sequences are SGHVS and FNYEAQ. The CDR3 is 18 residues long. Trimming shortened V by 1 base and J by 6 bases, and 24 bases separated the two germline ends. DNA of the CDR3: TGTGCCAGCAGCTTAGTGACCAGTACATCCTTAGGAGTCTCTGAAGCTTTCTTT. It is translated as CASSLVTSTSLGVSEAFF.

This clone came up many times. This chain links TRBV29-1 with TRBJ2-2; 8 bases align to TRBD2. Germline V gives CDR1 SQVTM, CDR2 ANQGSEA. The CDR3 consists of 16 residues. V was clipped by 5 bases and J by 1 base; unmatched bases: 9. DNA of the CDR3: TGCAGCGTTAGGCCGGGAACTAGCGGGAACACCGGGGAGCTGTTTTTT. Amino acid sequence: CSVRPGTSGNTGELFF.

The chain joins TRBV5-6 to TRBJ2-7; 10 nucleotides line up with TRBD2. The V gene's germline CDR1 is SGHDT and CDR2 YYEEEE. This CDR3 has 15 residues. V gave up 0 bases and J gave up 7 bases; unmatched junction bases: 7. The CDR3 nucleotides are TGTGCCAGCAGCTTGGGGCTAGCGGGAGCGGTTGAGCAGTACTTC. This translates into CASSLGLAGAVEQYF. Using reference TRBV5-6 and TRBJ2-7 for the parts outside the CDR3, the full variable domain is DAGVTQSPTHLIKTRGQQVTLRCSPKSGHDTVSWYQQALGQGPQFIFQYYEEEERQRGNFPDRFSGHQFPNYSSELNVNALLLGDSALYLCASSLGLAGAVEQYFGPGTRLTVT.

The J gene is TRBJ2-3, the V gene TRBV7-9; maybe TRBD2 (6 bases). Trimming removed 5 bases at V and 0 bases at J, with 15 bases between. The CDR3 consists of 16 residues. The germline CDR1 and CDR2 sequences are SEHNR and FQNEAQ (reference sequence). CDR3 DNA: TGTGCCAGCAGCCCTGGACTATCTCCTAGCACAGATACGCAGTATTTT. Translating gives CASSPGLSPSTDTQYF.

This clone came up a few times. J is TRBJ2-7 and V is TRBV6-5, with D possibly TRBD1 on 5 matching bases. CDR1 MNHEY and CDR2 SVGAGI come from the germline V gene. This CDR3 is 15 amino acids long. V lost 0 bases to trimming and J lost 0 bases, with 9 bases between them. The CDR3 region has the DNA TGTGCCAGCAGTTACTCCTACAGGTCCTCCTACGAGCAGTACTTC. This gives the protein CASSYSYRSSYEQYF.

The V and J genes are TRBV7-2 and TRBJ1-2; tentative D call: TRBD1 (5 bases). The CDR3 is 13 amino acids. Germline V CDR1 and CDR2: SGHTA, FQGNSA. The V end was cut by 5 bases, the J end by 8 bases, with 15 bases between. CDR3 amino acids: CASSLGGLRGYTF. CDR3 bases: TGTGCCAGCAGCCTCGGGGGGTTGCGGGGCTACACCTTC.

The chain has TRBV15 and TRBJ2-1; 8 bases fit TRBD1. CDR3 size: 15 residues. V lost 0 bases to trimming and J lost 6 bases; unmatched junction nucleotides: 4. The V gene's germline CDR1 is LNHNV and CDR2 YYDKDF (reference sequence). The DNA for the CDR3 is TGTGCCACCAGCAGAGATTTTGGGACAGGCAATGAGCAGTTCTTC. It yields the protein CATSRDFGTGNEQFF.

The chain uses TRBV2 and TRBJ1-5; D call uncertain. Germline values: CDR1 SNHLY, CDR2 FYNNEI. The V gene lost 1 base and the J gene lost 0 bases, with 7 bases spanning the gap. CDR3 length: 15 residues. CDR3 in DNA: TGTGCCAGCAGTGAAGGGGCCTATAGCAATCAGCCCCAGCATTTT. This translates into CASSEGAYSNQPQHF. The variable domain in full, with the rest retrieved from reference TRBV2 and TRBJ1-5, is EPEVTQTPSHQVTQMGQEVILRCVPISNHLYFYWYRQILGQKVEFLVSFYNNEISEKSEIFDDQFSVERPDGSNFTLKIRSTKLEDSAMYFCASSEGAYSNQPQHFGDGTRLSIL.

This clone was observed a few times. In the same sample, other DNA sequences code for this CDR3. V is TRBV6-5 and J is TRBJ2-7; D might be TRBD2 (6 bases). Germline-derived CDR1 and CDR2 are MNHEY and SVGAGI. Trimming left V 2 bases short and J 3 bases short, with 11 bases between. The CDR3 totals 14 residues. CDR3 sequence (DNA): TGTGCCAGCAGTTACGGGCGGGGCAGCTACGAGCAGTACTTC. Its protein is CASSYGRGSYEQYF.

DNA for the CDR3: TGTGCCAGCAGCTTGGGGGCGGGATACGAGCAGTACTTC. This encodes CASSLGAGYEQYF. This chain joins TRBV7-2 and TRBJ2-7, with D possibly called TRBD1 or TRBD2 (6 bases each). Germline lookup yields CDR1 SGHTA and CDR2 FQGNSA. Trimming took 3 bases from V and 4 from J, leaving 10 bases between them. The CDR3 sequence is 13 residues long.

The gene calls are TRBV19 and TRBJ1-4; tentative D call: TRBD1 (5 bases). Trimming took off 5 bases at V and 5 bases at J, with 9 bases between the two ends. CDR3 length equals 13 residues. CDR1 and CDR2 from the germline V gene are LNHDA and SQIVND (reference sequence). CDR3 in amino acids: CASSLQANEKLFF. The CDR3, as DNA: TGTGCCAGTAGTTTACAGGCGAATGAAAAACTGTTTTTT.

This clone was found a few times. This chain connects TRBV7-8 to TRBJ2-3, with D hard to call. The CDR3 runs to 15 residues. The V end was cut by 5 bases, the J end by 0 bases, with 12 bases between. The V gene's germline CDR1 is SGHVS and CDR2 FQNEAQ. The CDR3 is CASSPWTRSTDTQYF. CDR3 DNA sequence: TGTGCCAGCAGCCCTTGGACCCGTAGCACAGATACGCAGTATTTT.

The chain couples TRBV4-2 to TRBJ1-4, with 7 nucleotides matching TRBD1. The V gene's germline CDR1 is LGHNA and CDR2 YNFKEQ. The CDR3 loop spans 17 amino acids. With V trimmed by 2 bases and J by 4 bases, 10 bases remained unmatched. CDR3 nucleotide sequence: TGTGCCAGCAGCCAACGGGACGCGGGACAGTATAATGAAAAACTGTTTTTT. This encodes CASSQRDAGQYNEKLFF.

The sample holds a few counts of this clone. The chain carries TRBV13 and TRBJ2-1, with a tentative D call TRBD2 (5 bases). V lost 1 base to trimming and J lost 2 bases, with 6 bases between them. CDR1 and CDR2 from the germline V gene are PRHDT and FYEKMQ (reference sequence). The CDR3 is made up of 14 amino acids. The CDR3 loop reads CASSLVGTYNEQFF. CDR3 DNA sequence: TGTGCCAGCAGCTTAGTCGGGACCTACAATGAGCAGTTCTTC.

The V call is TRBV5-6, the J call TRBJ2-7; D call uncertain. The germline V gene encodes CDR1 SGHDT and CDR2 YYEEEE. V lost 8 bases to trimming and J lost 5 bases, with 20 bases between them. This CDR3 has 14 residues. The CDR3 is CASSIDSGRDEQYF. CDR3 sequence (DNA): TGTGCCAGTAGTATTGATTCGGGTCGGGACGAGCAGTACTTC. Filled out from reference TRBV5-6 and TRBJ2-7, the complete variable domain reads DAGVTQSPTHLIKTRGQQVTLRCSPKSGHDTVSWYQQALGQGPQFIFQYYEEEERQRGNFPDRFSGHQFPNYSSELNVNALLLGDSALYLCASSIDSGRDEQYFGPGTRLTVT.

The chain has TRBV19 and TRBJ2-7, with 11 bases fitting TRBD2. CDR1 and CDR2 (germline): LNHDA, SQIVND (reference sequence). The CDR3 runs to 15 residues. The V and J ends lost 1 base and 2 bases, in that order; junction bases with no gene match: 1. CDR3 amino acids: CASSIGSGRAYEQYF. CDR3 DNA sequence: TGTGCCAGTAGTATAGGTAGCGGGAGGGCCTACGAGCAGTACTTC.

The chain uses TRBV21-1 and TRBJ2-3; the table's TRBD2 call for D was not verified on the DNA. TRBV21-1 is an annotated pseudogene. The CDR3 is 14 residues long. CDR3 DNA sequence: TGTGCCAGCAGCAAAAAACTTAGCACAGATACGCAGTATTTT. Translating gives CASSKKLSTDTQYF.

The chain is built from TRBV6-1 and TRBJ1-5; D gene ambiguous. CDR3 length: 11 amino acids. Germline V gene data show CDR1 as MNHNS and CDR2 as SASEGT. V was trimmed by 10 bases and J by 3 bases, leaving 7 bases between them. The CDR3 DNA reads TGTGCCATAGGTTTCAATCAGCCCCAGCATTTT. It is translated as CAIGFNQPQHF.

The rearrangement uses TRBV29-1 and TRBJ2-3; weak D call: TRBD2 (5 bases). Germline V lookup: CDR1 SQVTM, CDR2 ANQGSEA. The CDR3 has 16 amino acids. Trimming removed 1 base from V and 3 bases from J, with 17 bases in between. CDR3 bases: TGCAGCGTTGAAGGGGGAGTAGCGCAGCATACAGATACGCAGTATTTT. It codes for CSVEGGVAQHTDTQYF.

The chain links TRBV30 to TRBJ2-7; D gene uncertain. CDR3 length: 13 amino acids. V shed 3 bases and J shed 6 bases, with 15 bases lying between them. Germline V gives CDR1 GTSNPN, CDR2 SVGIG (reference sequence). As DNA, the CDR3 is TGTGCCTGGAGCCCCGATTGGTCGACCGAGCAGTACTTC. Protein: CAWSPDWSTEQYF.

The genes are TRBV6-6 and TRBJ2-2; D gene uncertain. This CDR3 has 12 amino acids. Trimming left V 2 bases short and J 4 bases short, with 2 bases between. Germline CDR1 MNHNY, CDR2 SVGAGI (reference sequence). CDR3 in DNA: TGTGCCAGCAGTTACGGCACCGGGGAGCTGTTTTTT. Its protein product is CASSYGTGELFF.

Only a few counts were recorded for this clone. This chain connects TRBV2 to TRBJ1-5; 10 nucleotides match TRBD1. CDR3 length equals 17 residues. The V and J ends lost 8 bases and 3 bases, in that order; junction bases with no gene match: 13. CDR1 is SNHLY and CDR2 is FYNNEI in the germline V gene. CDR3: CASSLSGTGVFNQPQHF. CDR3 coding DNA: TGTGCCAGCTCACTGTCCGGGACAGGGGTTTTCAATCAGCCCCAGCATTTT.

V gene TRBV19 combines with J gene TRBJ1-5; no clear D gene. The germline V gene encodes CDR1 LNHDA and CDR2 SQIVND (reference sequence). Trimming stripped 3 bases from V and 3 bases from J, with 12 bases between. CDR3 length: 15 amino acids. The CDR3 DNA follows: TGTGCCAGTAGTATGATAATAGGGTTCAATCAGCCCCAGCATTTT. It yields the protein CASSMIIGFNQPQHF.

The chain links TRBV7-9 to TRBJ2-1; tentatively, D is TRBD2 (5 bases). This CDR3 contains 16 residues. Germline V gives CDR1 SEHNR, CDR2 FQNEAQ (reference sequence). Trimming took off 5 bases at V and 7 bases at J, with 21 bases between the two ends. CDR3 in DNA: TGTGCCAGCAGCAACCCTAGGACCGGAGGATTAAATGAGCAGTTCTTC. This encodes CASSNPRTGGLNEQFF.

V and J are TRBV7-9 and TRBJ2-7; D not resolved. This CDR3 is 14 amino acids long. Trimming left V 1 base short and J 3 bases short, with 10 bases between. CDR1 and CDR2 (germline): SEHNR, FQNEAQ (reference sequence). This CDR3 is CASSLVVSDYEQYF. DNA for the CDR3: TGTGCCAGCAGCTTAGTGGTTTCGGACTACGAGCAGTACTTC.

The chain has TRBV29-1 and TRBJ2-3; the D is unclear. V lost 0 bases and J lost 4, with 14 bases in between. CDR3 length: 15 residues. Germline assignment: CDR1 SQVTM and CDR2 ANQGSEA. This CDR3 is CSVEEGSRWSDTQYF. The CDR3 DNA is TGCAGCGTTGAAGAGGGAAGCAGGTGGTCAGATACGCAGTATTTT.

CDR3 coding DNA: TGTGCCAGCAGCAAAGGGCCGAGCGGGACCAACCAAGATACGCAGTATTTT. Its protein is CASSKGPSGTNQDTQYF. The chain recombines TRBV21-1 with TRBJ2-3; the table calls TRBD2, which could not be checked here. TRBV21-1 constitutes a pseudogene. The CDR3 runs 17 residues.